This T cell receptor (beta chain) originates from a study of T cell clonotyping in hematopoietic cell transplantation. The V end lost 5 bases, the J end lost 2 bases, and 13 bases lay between the germline ends. Germline V gene lookup returns CDR1 SGHRS and CDR2 YFSETQ. CDR3 length: 14 residues. The method was immunoSEQ multiplex PCR; TCRdb's version includes in-frame clones alone and lacks a portion of them. The sample includes about 9,200 clones, nearly 98% of them seen just once. The sequence derives from a male patient aged 55 to 70 who had an allogeneic stem cell transplant from a related donor, so the T cells may come from the graft donor. Some clones in this sample may be carry-over from other donors' samples. The chain employs TRBV5-1 and TRBJ2-5; a possible D gene is TRBD1 (6 bases). The sequencing used peripheral blood mononuclear cells, collected 100 days after allogeneic stem cell transplant. The CDR3 loop is CASRVAGAQETQYF. CDR3 sequence (DNA): TGCGCCAGCAGGGTTGCAGGGGCGCAAGAGACCCAGTACTTC.